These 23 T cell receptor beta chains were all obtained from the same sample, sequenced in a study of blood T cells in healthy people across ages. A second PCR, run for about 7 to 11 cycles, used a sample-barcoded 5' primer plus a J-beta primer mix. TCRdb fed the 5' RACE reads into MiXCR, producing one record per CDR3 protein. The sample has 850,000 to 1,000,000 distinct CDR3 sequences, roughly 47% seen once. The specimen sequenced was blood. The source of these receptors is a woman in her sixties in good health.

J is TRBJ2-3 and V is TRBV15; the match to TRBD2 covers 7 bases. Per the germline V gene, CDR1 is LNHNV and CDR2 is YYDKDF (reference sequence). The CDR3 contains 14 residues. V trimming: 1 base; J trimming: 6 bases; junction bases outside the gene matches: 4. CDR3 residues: CATSRGRGDDTQYF. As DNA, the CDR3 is TGTGCCACCAGCAGAGGTCGGGGGGACGATACGCAGTATTTT.

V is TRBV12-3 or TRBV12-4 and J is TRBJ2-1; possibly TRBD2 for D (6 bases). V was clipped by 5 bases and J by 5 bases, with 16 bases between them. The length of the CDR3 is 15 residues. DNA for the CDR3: TGTGCCAGCAGTGTTGGGACTCCGAATAACAATGAGCAGTTCTTC. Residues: CASSVGTPNNNEQFF.

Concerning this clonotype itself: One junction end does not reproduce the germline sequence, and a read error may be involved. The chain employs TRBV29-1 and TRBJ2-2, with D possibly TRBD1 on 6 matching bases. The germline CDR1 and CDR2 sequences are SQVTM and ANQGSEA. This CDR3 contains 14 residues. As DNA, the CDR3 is TGCAGCGTTCCAGGACAGAGGAACACCAGGGAACTGTTTTTT. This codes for CSVPGQRNTRELFF.

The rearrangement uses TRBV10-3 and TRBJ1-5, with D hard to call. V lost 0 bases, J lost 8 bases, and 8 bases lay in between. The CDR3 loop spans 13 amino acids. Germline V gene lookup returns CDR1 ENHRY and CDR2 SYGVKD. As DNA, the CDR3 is TGTGCCATCAGTGAGTCGAACTTGGAGCCCCAGCATTTT. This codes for CAISESNLEPQHF.

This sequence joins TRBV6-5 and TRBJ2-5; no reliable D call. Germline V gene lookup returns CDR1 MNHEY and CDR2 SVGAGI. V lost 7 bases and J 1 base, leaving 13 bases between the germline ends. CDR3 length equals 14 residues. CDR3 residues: CASKRGTTQETQYF. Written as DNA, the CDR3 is TGTGCCAGCAAGCGCGGAACCACCCAAGAGACCCAGTACTTC.

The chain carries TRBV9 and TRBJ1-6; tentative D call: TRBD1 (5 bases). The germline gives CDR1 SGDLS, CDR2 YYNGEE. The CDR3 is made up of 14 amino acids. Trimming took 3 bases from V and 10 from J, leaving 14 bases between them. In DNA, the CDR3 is TGTGCCAGCAGCGATAGGGGTGGAGGATCACCCCTCCACTTT. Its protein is CASSDRGGGSPLHF.

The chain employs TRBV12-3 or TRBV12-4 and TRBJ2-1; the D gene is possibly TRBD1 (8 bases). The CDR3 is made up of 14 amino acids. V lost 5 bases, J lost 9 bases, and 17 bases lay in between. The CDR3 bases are TGTGCCAGCAGTGTGCGACAGGGGAGGGGTGAGCAGTTCTTC. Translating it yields CASSVRQGRGEQFF.

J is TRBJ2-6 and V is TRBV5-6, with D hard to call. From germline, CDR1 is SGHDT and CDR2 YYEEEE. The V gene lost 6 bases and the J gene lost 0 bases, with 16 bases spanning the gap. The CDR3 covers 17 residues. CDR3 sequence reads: CASTTTGYSSGANVLTF. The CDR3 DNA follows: TGTGCCAGCACTACCACCGGTTATAGCTCTGGGGCCAACGTCCTGACTTTC.

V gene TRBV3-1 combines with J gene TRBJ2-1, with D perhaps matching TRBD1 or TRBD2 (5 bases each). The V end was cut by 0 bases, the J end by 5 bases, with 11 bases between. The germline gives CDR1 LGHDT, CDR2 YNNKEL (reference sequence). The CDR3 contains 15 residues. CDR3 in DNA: TGTGCCAGCAGCCAAGACCGGGACCCTAACAATGAGCAGTTCTTC. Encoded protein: CASSQDRDPNNEQFF.

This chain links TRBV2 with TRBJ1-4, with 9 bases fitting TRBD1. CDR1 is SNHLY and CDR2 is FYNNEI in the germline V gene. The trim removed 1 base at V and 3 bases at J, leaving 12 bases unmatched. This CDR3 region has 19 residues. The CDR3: CASSEGSEQGALPNEKLFF. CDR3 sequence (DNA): TGTGCCAGCAGTGAAGGCTCGGAACAGGGGGCGCTTCCTAATGAAAAACTGTTTTTT.

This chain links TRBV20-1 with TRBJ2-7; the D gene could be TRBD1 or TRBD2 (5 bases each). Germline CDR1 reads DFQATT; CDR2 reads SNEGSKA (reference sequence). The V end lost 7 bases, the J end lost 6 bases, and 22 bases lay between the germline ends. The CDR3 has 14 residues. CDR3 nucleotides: TGCAGTGTACCGGGACCTCAGATGTTGTTCGAGCAGTACTTC. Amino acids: CSVPGPQMLFEQYF.

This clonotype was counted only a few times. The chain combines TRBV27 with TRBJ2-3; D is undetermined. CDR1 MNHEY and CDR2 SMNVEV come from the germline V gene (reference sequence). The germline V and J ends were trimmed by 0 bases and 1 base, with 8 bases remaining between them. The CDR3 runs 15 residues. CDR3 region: CASSLSIWGTDTQYF. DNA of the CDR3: TGTGCCAGCAGTTTATCGATTTGGGGCACAGATACGCAGTATTTT.

The CDR3 DNA reads as TGTGCCAGCAGCCAAGAAAAGGCCATCACAGATACGCAGTATTTT. Amino acids: CASSQEKAITDTQYF. This chain connects TRBV3-1 to TRBJ2-3; D gene unclear. The CDR3 has 15 residues. In germline, CDR1 is LGHDT, CDR2 YNNKEL (reference sequence). V was cut by 0 bases and J by 2 bases, with 9 bases left in between.

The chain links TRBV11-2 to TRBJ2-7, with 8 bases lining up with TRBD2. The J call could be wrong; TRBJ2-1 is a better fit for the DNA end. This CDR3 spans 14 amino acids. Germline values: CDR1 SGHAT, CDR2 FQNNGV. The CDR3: CASSRTSGDNEQFF. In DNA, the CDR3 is TGTGCCAGCAGCCGTACTAGCGGAGACAATGAGCAGTTCTTC.

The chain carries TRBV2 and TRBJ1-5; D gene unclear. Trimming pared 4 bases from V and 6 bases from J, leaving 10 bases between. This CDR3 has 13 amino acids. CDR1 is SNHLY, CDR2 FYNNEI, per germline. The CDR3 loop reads CASSGGQVQPQHF. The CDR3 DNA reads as TGTGCCAGCAGTGGAGGGCAGGTTCAGCCCCAGCATTTT.

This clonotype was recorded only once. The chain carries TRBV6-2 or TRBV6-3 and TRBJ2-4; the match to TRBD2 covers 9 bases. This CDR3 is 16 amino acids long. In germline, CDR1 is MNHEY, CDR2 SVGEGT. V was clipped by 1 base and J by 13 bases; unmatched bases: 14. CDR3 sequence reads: CASSYWASGAYKEQYF. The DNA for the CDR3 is TGTGCCAGCAGTTACTGGGCTAGCGGGGCTTACAAGGAGCAGTACTTC.

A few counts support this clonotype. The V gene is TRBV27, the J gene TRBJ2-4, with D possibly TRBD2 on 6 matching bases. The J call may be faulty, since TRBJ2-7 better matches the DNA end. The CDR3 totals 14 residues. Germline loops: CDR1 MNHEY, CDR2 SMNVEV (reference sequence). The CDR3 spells CASSLSPGLYEQYF. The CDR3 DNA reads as TGTGCCAGCAGTTTATCCCCGGGACTCTACGAGCAGTACTTC.

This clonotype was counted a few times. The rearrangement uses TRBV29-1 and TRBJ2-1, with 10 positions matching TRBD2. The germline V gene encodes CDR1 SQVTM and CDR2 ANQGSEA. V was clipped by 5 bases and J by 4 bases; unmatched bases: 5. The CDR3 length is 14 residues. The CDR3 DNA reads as TGCAGCGTTTTGCTAGCGGGAGCATACAATGAGCAGTTCTTC. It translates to CSVLLAGAYNEQFF.

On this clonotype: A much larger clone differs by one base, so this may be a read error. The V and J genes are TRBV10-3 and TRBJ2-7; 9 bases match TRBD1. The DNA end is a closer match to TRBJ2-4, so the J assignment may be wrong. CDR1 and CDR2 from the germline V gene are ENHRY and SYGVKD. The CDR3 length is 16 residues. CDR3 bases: TGTGCCATCAGTGAAAACCCGGGACAGGGCAATAACATTCAGTACTTC. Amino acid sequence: CAISENPGQGNNIQYF.

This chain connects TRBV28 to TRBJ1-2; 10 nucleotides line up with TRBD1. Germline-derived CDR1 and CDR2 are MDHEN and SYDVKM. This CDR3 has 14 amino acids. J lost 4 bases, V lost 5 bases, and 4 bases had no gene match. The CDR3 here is CASSVTGGPYGYTF. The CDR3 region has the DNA TGTGCCAGCAGTGTGACAGGGGGCCCCTATGGCTACACCTTC.

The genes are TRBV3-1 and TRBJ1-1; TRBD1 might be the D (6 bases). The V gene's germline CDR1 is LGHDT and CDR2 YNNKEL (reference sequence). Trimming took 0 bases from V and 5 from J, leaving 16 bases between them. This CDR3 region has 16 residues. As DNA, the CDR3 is TGTGCCAGCAGCCAAGATCCCCCAACAGGGAATACTGAAGCTTTCTTT. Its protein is CASSQDPPTGNTEAFF. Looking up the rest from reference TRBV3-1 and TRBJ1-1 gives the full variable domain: DTAVSQTPKYLVTQMGNDKSIKCEQNLGHDTMYWYKQDSKKFLKIMFSYNNKELIINETVPNRFSPKSPDKAHLNLHINSLELGDSAVYFCASSQDPPTGNTEAFFGQGTRLTVV.

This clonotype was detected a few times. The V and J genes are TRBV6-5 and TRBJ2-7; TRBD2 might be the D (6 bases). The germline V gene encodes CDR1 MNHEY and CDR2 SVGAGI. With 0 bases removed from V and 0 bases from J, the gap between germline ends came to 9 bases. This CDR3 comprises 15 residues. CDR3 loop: CASSYSSGPSYEQYF. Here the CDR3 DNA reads TGTGCCAGCAGTTACTCCAGCGGGCCCTCCTACGAGCAGTACTTC.

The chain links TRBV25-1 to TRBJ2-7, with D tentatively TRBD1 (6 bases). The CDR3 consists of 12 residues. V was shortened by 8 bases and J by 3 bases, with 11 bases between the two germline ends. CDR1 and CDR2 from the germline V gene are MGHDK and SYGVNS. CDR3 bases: TGTGCCAGCGGACAGAGCTTCTACGAGCAGTACTTC. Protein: CASGQSFYEQYF.